A single sample is the source of the 11 T cell receptor beta chains below, sequenced in a study of shared clonotypes between healthy human individuals. Produced via immunoSEQ multiplex PCR; TCRdb's table is partial and in-frame only. The table shows approximately 710,000 clones, with roughly 91% occurring only once. The source material was memory CD8+ T cells from PBMCs. Subset here: CD45RO+ cells pooled with CCR7-negative TemRA cells. Receptors were obtained from a man aged 18-30 years in good health. Some clones in this sample may be carry-over from other donors' samples.

The chain is built from TRBV2 and TRBJ2-5; perhaps TRBD1 as D (5 bases). Germline CDR1 is SNHLY and CDR2 is FYNNEI. Trimming removed 4 bases from V and 2 bases from J, with 11 bases in between. This CDR3 is 14 amino acids long. The chain's CDR3 is CASSGIGDQETQYF. The DNA of the CDR3 is TGTGCCAGCAGTGGAATAGGGGATCAAGAGACCCAGTACTTC.

The gene calls are TRBV5-4 and TRBJ1-2; 9 bases agree with TRBD1. Germline CDR1 and CDR2: SGHNT and YYREEE (reference sequence). After removal of 4 bases from V and 4 bases from J, the junction contained 2 bases not matched to a gene. CDR3 length: 13 residues. CDR3 sequence (DNA): TGTGCCAGCAGCCAGGACAGGGGCTATGGCTACACCTTC. The encoded protein is CASSQDRGYGYTF.

This clone was counted only a few times. J is TRBJ1-1 and V is TRBV30; D is unclear. Germline V lookup: CDR1 GTSNPN, CDR2 SVGIG (reference sequence). Trimming stripped 5 bases from V and 0 bases from J, with 10 bases between. This CDR3 region has 13 residues. The CDR3 spells CAWDWNMNTEAFF. The CDR3 DNA is TGTGCCTGGGACTGGAACATGAACACTGAAGCTTTCTTT.

Concerning this clone: The sample carries other DNA sequences with the same CDR3. This chain links TRBV27 with TRBJ2-3; no reliable D call. With 5 bases removed from V and 2 bases from J, the gap between germline ends came to 5 bases. This CDR3 contains 12 residues. Germline V gene sequence: CDR1 MNHEY, CDR2 SMNVEV (reference sequence). The CDR3 sequence is CASSPHTDTQYF. Written as DNA, the CDR3 is TGTGCCAGCAGTCCTCACACAGATACGCAGTATTTT.

CDR3 sequence: CASSTWTANEQFF. In DNA, the CDR3 is TGTGCCAGCAGTACCTGGACCGCCAATGAGCAGTTCTTC. The rearrangement links TRBV27 to TRBJ2-1; D gene uncertain. Germline assignment: CDR1 MNHEY and CDR2 SMNVEV (reference sequence). The CDR3 consists of 13 residues. Deletions cut 5 bases from V and 6 bases from J, with 11 bases between.

V usage is TRBV9 and J usage is TRBJ2-1; 8 nucleotides line up with TRBD1. Germline CDR1 SGDLS, CDR2 YYNGEE. The CDR3 extends over 15 amino acids. Trimming took 2 bases from V and 4 from J; bases not matched to a gene: 5. The CDR3 DNA sequence: TGTGCCAGCAGCGTGTCCGGACAGGGATACAATGAGCAGTTCTTC. This codes for CASSVSGQGYNEQFF.

The rearrangement links TRBV4-3 to TRBJ2-1; D gene ambiguous. Trimming removed 0 bases from V and 11 bases from J, with 5 bases in between. In germline, CDR1 is LGHNA, CDR2 YSLEER. The CDR3 covers 11 residues. CDR3: CASSQDGQQFF. CDR3 coding DNA: TGCGCCAGCAGCCAAGATGGGCAGCAGTTCTTC.

The chain uses TRBV7-9 and TRBJ1-6; D is uncertain. This CDR3 contains 14 residues. The V gene lost 0 bases and the J gene lost 7 bases, with 7 bases spanning the gap. In germline, CDR1 is SEHNR, CDR2 FQNEAQ (reference sequence). CDR3 in amino acids: CASSLALGNSPLHF. CDR3 DNA: TGTGCCAGCAGCTTAGCCCTCGGAAATTCACCCCTCCACTTT.

The chain joins TRBV6-1 to TRBJ2-7, with 11 bases that match TRBD1. The V gene end was trimmed by 4 bases and the J gene end by 2 bases; junction bases not matched to a gene: 7. The length of the CDR3 is 16 residues. CDR1 is MNHNS, CDR2 SASEGT, per germline. CDR3 sequence: CASSAWTGGNTYEQYF. In DNA form, the CDR3 reads TGTGCCAGCAGTGCTTGGACAGGGGGCAATACCTACGAGCAGTACTTC.

This chain links TRBV27 with TRBJ1-5; TRBD1 matches 7 bases. Unmatched junction bases numbered 2, after V lost 0 bases and J lost 0 bases. The CDR3 spans 16 residues. The germline gives CDR1 MNHEY, CDR2 SMNVEV (reference sequence). The CDR3 here is CASSLSGDSSNQPQHF. Written as DNA, the CDR3 is TGTGCCAGCAGTTTATCGGGGGACAGTAGCAATCAGCCCCAGCATTTT.

The CDR3 DNA is TGTGCCTGGAGCCCTGAAGCTTTCTTT. Its translation is CAWSPEAFF. This chain joins TRBV30 and TRBJ1-1; no clear D gene. This CDR3 region has 9 residues. V lost 3 bases and J 6 bases, leaving 2 bases between the germline ends. The V gene's germline CDR1 is GTSNPN and CDR2 SVGIG (reference sequence).